This T cell receptor (beta chain) was retrieved from a study of T cells after yellow fever vaccination. In the study overall: EM, EMRA, CM and Tscm memory subsets were sorted using CD3, CD45RA, CCR7 and CD95.

The 5'RACE template-switching step produced TCR cDNA and added a universal primer site and UMIs. TCRdb itself ran the 5' RACE reads through MiXCR, one entry per CDR3 protein. The sample holds around 4,600 distinct CDR3 sequences; less than 4.5% are singletons and the top ten take 55% to 70%. This clonotype was detected ten times or more. Looked up from germline, CDR1 is MNHEY and CDR2 is SVGAGI. There are 15 residues in the CDR3. Trimming stripped 4 bases from V and 1 base from J, with 13 bases between. V gene TRBV6-5 combines with J gene TRBJ1-1, with a tentative D call TRBD1 (6 bases). The receptor's source is a man aged 25 to 45 who received the YFV17D yellow fever vaccine. The source was PBMCs, either bulk or a sorted T-cell subset (CD4+, CD8+, memory, or dextramer-sorted; not recorded which), collected 15 days after the yellow fever booster vaccination. This CDR3 reads CASSFLGTPNTEAFF. Written as DNA, the CDR3 is TGTGCCAGCAGTTTCCTTGGGACACCGAACACTGAAGCTTTCTTT.